Following are 17 T cell receptor beta chains from one sample sequenced in a study of cytomegalovirus exposure and HLA in healthy donors (dated by TCRdb to about 2017). Library creation used the immunoSEQ multiplex PCR assay. For the multiplex PCR, a mixture combining 60 forward primers for TCR Vbeta segments and 13 reverse primers for TCR Jbeta segments was used. TCRdb took over this immuneACCESS table, retaining in-frame rearrangements with V and J assigned. Such tables are incomplete; in checked studies, under half of the missing clones stem from an unresolved V gene, and the remainder is unexplained. Within this sample are some 150,000 clones, with approximately 81% of them counted one time only. The top ten hold 5.5% to 8% of the sample. Sequencing was performed on PBMCs. These receptors all stem from a woman aged 30 to 39 in good health and CMV-seropositive.

The rearrangement links TRBV6-5 to TRBJ2-6; TRBD1 aligns across 7 bases. With 4 bases clipped from V and 2 bases from J, the junction kept 5 bases outside the gene matches. This CDR3 has 16 amino acids. The V gene's germline CDR1 is MNHEY and CDR2 SVGAGI. CDR3 sequence reads: CASSLRGGPGANVLTF. CDR3 DNA: TGTGCCAGCAGTTTGAGAGGGGGCCCTGGGGCCAACGTCCTGACTTTC.

The chain employs TRBV15 and TRBJ1-2; no clear D gene. The CDR3 totals 15 residues. Trimming cost V 1 base and J 4 bases, with 13 bases left between them. Germline loops: CDR1 LNHNV, CDR2 YYDKDF (reference sequence). This CDR3 reads CATSRGFLQPYGYTF. The CDR3, as DNA: TGTGCCACCAGCAGAGGCTTTTTACAGCCCTATGGCTACACCTTC.

The chain links TRBV7-3 to TRBJ2-7, with 8 positions matching TRBD1. CDR1 and CDR2 from the germline V gene are SGHTA and FQGTGA. The CDR3 is made up of 16 amino acids. The V and J ends lost 5 bases and 4 bases, in that order; junction bases with no gene match: 13. The CDR3 region is CASSVIRQGRQYEQYF. CDR3 nucleotides: TGTGCCAGCAGCGTAATCCGACAGGGGAGACAATACGAGCAGTACTTC.

The chain employs TRBV29-1 and TRBJ2-7, with 7 bases that match TRBD1. The germline V gene encodes CDR1 SQVTM and CDR2 ANQGSEA. The CDR3 runs to 13 residues. Losses at the gene ends were 4 bases for V and 6 bases for J; bases not matched to a gene: 9. The CDR3 sequence: CSVGGQGVIEQYF. The DNA of the CDR3 is TGCAGCGTTGGGGGCCAGGGGGTAATCGAGCAGTACTTC.

This clone showed up just once. The rearrangement joins TRBV9 to TRBJ2-1; TRBD2 aligns across 8 bases. J lost 8 bases, V lost 1 base, and 11 bases had no gene match. This CDR3 is 16 amino acids long. From germline, CDR1 is SGDLS and CDR2 YYNGEE. CDR3 bases: TGTGCCAGCAGCGTACGCGGCGGGGGGCACCGGCATGAGCAGTTCTTC. Translating it yields CASSVRGGGHRHEQFF.

This chain joins TRBV7-9 and TRBJ1-2, with D tentatively TRBD1 (6 bases). Germline V gene lookup returns CDR1 SEHNR and CDR2 FQNEAQ (reference sequence). Deletions cut 1 base from V and 7 bases from J, with 22 bases between. The length of the CDR3 is 17 residues. The CDR3 reads CASSLGYHNRASFGYTF. CDR3 coding DNA: TGTGCCAGCAGCTTAGGTTATCATAACAGGGCATCGTTTGGCTACACCTTC.

V gene TRBV28 combines with J gene TRBJ2-5, with D possibly being TRBD2 (7 bases). CDR1 is MDHEN, CDR2 SYDVKM, per germline. Trimming took off 4 bases at V and 4 bases at J, with 19 bases between the two ends. This CDR3 contains 16 residues. CDR3 region: CASSSKGEGMRETQYF. The CDR3 nucleotides are TGTGCCAGCAGTTCTAAGGGGGAGGGGATGCGAGAGACCCAGTACTTC.

The chain has TRBV5-1 and TRBJ2-5, with TRBD1 matching 7 bases. CDR1 is SGHRS, CDR2 YFSETQ, per germline. The CDR3 runs 13 residues. Trimming at V came to 1 base and at J to 4 bases, leaving 1 base not matched to a gene. The CDR3 reads CASSLSGGETQYF. The CDR3 nucleotides are TGCGCCAGCAGCTTGTCAGGGGGAGAGACCCAGTACTTC.

This sequence joins TRBV15 and TRBJ2-7; D remains ambiguous. With 0 bases removed from V and 3 bases from J, the gap between germline ends came to 6 bases. The CDR3 sequence is 13 residues long. Germline loops: CDR1 LNHNV, CDR2 YYDKDF (reference sequence). The CDR3 is CATSRDAVYEQYF. The DNA of the CDR3 is TGTGCCACCAGCAGAGATGCGGTCTACGAGCAGTACTTC.

The rearrangement joins TRBV29-1 to TRBJ2-7; weak D call: TRBD2 (6 bases). Trimming removed 6 bases from V and 5 bases from J, with 17 bases in between. Germline V gene lookup returns CDR1 SQVTM and CDR2 ANQGSEA. The CDR3 runs 13 residues. CDR3 coding DNA: TGCAGCGTCTTCCGGGGAGGTGGCAACGAGCAGTACTTC. It encodes CSVFRGGGNEQYF.

The chain combines TRBV4-3 with TRBJ2-1; TRBD2 is a possible D gene (6 bases). CDR3 length: 15 amino acids. Per germline, CDR1 LGHNA and CDR2 YSLEER. V was trimmed by 4 bases and J by 8 bases, leaving 18 bases between them. Written as DNA, the CDR3 is TGCGCCAGCAGCCGACTTACCGGGAGCGGCGATGAGCAGTTCTTC. Protein product: CASSRLTGSGDEQFF.

The rearrangement joins TRBV5-1 to TRBJ2-5; TRBD1 is a possible D gene (6 bases). Trimming stripped 0 bases from V and 5 bases from J, with 11 bases between. The CDR3 has 14 amino acids. Germline CDR1 is SGHRS and CDR2 is YFSETQ. The CDR3 region has the DNA TGCGCCAGCAGCTTGGGACAGGCAGTGGAGACCCAGTACTTC. Its translation: CASSLGQAVETQYF.

The J gene is TRBJ2-7, the V gene TRBV7-6, with D possibly TRBD2 on 5 matching bases. The CDR3 has 14 residues. CDR1 is SGHVS and CDR2 is FNYEAQ in the germline V gene. Trimming pared 5 bases from V and 0 bases from J, leaving 11 bases between. CDR3 sequence reads: CASSPLLDSYEQYF. DNA for the CDR3: TGTGCCAGCAGCCCGTTACTAGACTCCTACGAGCAGTACTTC.

This clone was observed a handful of times. This rearrangement joins TRBV7-2 to TRBJ2-3; 7 positions match TRBD2. V gave up 9 bases and J gave up 2 bases; unmatched junction bases: 5. CDR1 and CDR2 from the germline V gene are SGHTA and FQGNSA. The CDR3 is made up of 13 amino acids. CDR3 coding DNA: TGTGCCAGTGGCGCGGGGGACACAGATACGCAGTATTTT. Residues: CASGAGDTDTQYF.

This chain joins TRBV11-2 and TRBJ1-2; 7 bases are shared with TRBD1. The CDR3 consists of 14 residues. V dropped 1 base and J dropped 6; count of bases not matched to a gene: 5. The germline gives CDR1 SGHAT, CDR2 FQNNGV. The CDR3 sequence is CASSLAGQANGYTF. CDR3 nucleotide sequence: TGTGCCAGCAGCTTAGCAGGACAGGCTAATGGCTACACCTTC.

The chain carries TRBV4-2 and TRBJ2-3; a possible D gene is TRBD1 (5 bases). There are 15 residues in the CDR3. Trimming left V 1 base short and J 1 base short, with 9 bases between. Germline values: CDR1 LGHNA, CDR2 YNFKEQ. This chain's CDR3 is CASSQVQDRTDTQYF. The CDR3 DNA follows: TGTGCCAGCAGCCAAGTACAGGACCGCACAGATACGCAGTATTTT.

This clone was found a few times. The germline gene is not matched at one end of the junction; a read error may be the cause. The chain combines TRBV5-1 with TRBJ1-2; 9 bases match TRBD1. CDR3 length: 13 amino acids. CDR1 is SGHRS, CDR2 YFSETQ, per germline. The CDR3 DNA is TGTGCCAGCAACTTACAGGGGGCGGCTGGCTACACCTTC. Protein: CASNLQGAAGYTF.